A few counts support the clone carrying this TCR beta chain. This may come from a read error, since a much larger clone is one base off. This sample is part of a study of regulatory T cells in long-lasting Graves disease. Combining iRepertoire HTBI primers with Arm-PCR of CDR3 regions, the authors built TCR beta libraries. Study processing details: Analysis of the samples identified over 60 TRBV and 14 TRBJ segments. One entry per CDR3 protein results from TCRdb running MiXCR on the multiplex PCR reads. Clone size and V and J calls follow TCRdb, not the original study. The data contain 320,000 or so distinct CDR3 sequences, 18% of them seen just once; the ten biggest clones take up about 38%. Germline V gives CDR1 MNHEY, CDR2 SVGEGT. V lost 6 bases, J lost 5 bases, and 10 bases stayed unmatched. CDR3 length: 15 residues. Time point in this sample: newly diagnosed GD, antithyroid drugs for less than 3 months. From RNA extracted from PBMCs, the TCR library was made.

The chain is built from TRBV6-2 or TRBV6-3 and TRBJ2-3, with 8 nucleotides matching TRBD2. The sample consisted of peripheral blood mononuclear cells (PBMCs), taken at new diagnosis, from a patient treated with antithyroid drugs. This receptor was obtained from a female donor with Graves disease. CDR3 sequence reads: CASRSPGLEVDTQYF. In DNA form, the CDR3 reads TGTGCCAGCAGGTCTCCGGGACTAGAAGTAGATACGCAGTATTTT.